This paragraph covers one T cell receptor beta chain sequence. Its specificity is unknown. The CDR3 sequence is 18 residues long. The germline CDR1 and CDR2 sequences are SGHVS and FNYEAQ. V shed 6 bases and J shed 2 bases, with 23 bases lying between them. The data were produced by immunoSEQ multiplex PCR, yet TCRdb's version contains in-frame clones alone and is incomplete. The sample yields some 1,600,000 clones, under 99% seen once. The data originate from a study of shared clonotypes between healthy human individuals. Whole-study results and caveats: Among donors, clonotype sharing was expected to be affected by sequencing depth. Unshared clonotypes carried lower generation probabilities than those common to all four donors.

This rearrangement joins TRBV7-6 to TRBJ1-5; perhaps TRBD1 as D (6 bases). The TCR originated in a man aged 25 to 40 in good health. Sequencing was done on a sample of naive CD4+ T cells sorted from blood. Subset here: CD45RA+ positively selected. As DNA, the CDR3 is TGTGCCAGCAGTTTTCCTGCGACTTGGACAGTTGGCAATCAGCCCCAGCATTTT. It translates to CASSFPATWTVGNQPQHF.